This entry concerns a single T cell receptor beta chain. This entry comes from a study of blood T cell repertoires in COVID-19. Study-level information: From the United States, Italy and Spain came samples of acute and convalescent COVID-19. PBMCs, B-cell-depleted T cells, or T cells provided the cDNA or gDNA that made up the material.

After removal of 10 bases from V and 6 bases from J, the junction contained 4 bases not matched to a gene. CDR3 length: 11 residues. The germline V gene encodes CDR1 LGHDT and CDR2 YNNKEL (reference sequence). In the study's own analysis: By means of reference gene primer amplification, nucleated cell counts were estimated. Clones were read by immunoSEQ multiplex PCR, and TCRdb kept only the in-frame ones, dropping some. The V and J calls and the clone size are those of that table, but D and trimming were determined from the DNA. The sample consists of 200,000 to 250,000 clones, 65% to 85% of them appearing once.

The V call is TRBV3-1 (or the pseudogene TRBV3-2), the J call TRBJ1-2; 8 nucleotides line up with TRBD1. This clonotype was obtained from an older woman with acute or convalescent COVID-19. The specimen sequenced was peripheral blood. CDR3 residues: CATQGAHGYTF. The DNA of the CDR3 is TGTGCCACCCAGGGGGCACATGGCTACACCTTC.